This TCR beta chain was profiled in a study of T-cell reconstitution after alpha-beta-depleted transplantation in children. This sample's TCRbeta library carried unique molecular identifier barcodes. TCRdb itself ran the PCR reads through MiXCR, one entry per CDR3 protein. Seen here are about 580,000 distinct CDR3 sequences, more than 20% observed once, and the top ten hold roughly an eighth. Only a few counts were recorded for this clonotype. With 4 bases removed from V and 7 bases from J, the gap between germline ends came to 8 bases. CDR3 size: 12 residues. CDR1 and CDR2 (germline): SGHTA, FQGNSA. The sequence derives from a boy in the first two years of life who had a stem cell transplant for acute myeloid leukemia, so the T cells may come from the graft donor. The sequences come from PBMCs, mostly from graft donor cells, collected 360 days after TCRalphabeta/CD19-depleted stem cell transplant. The chain couples TRBV7-2 to TRBJ2-1; D is uncertain. The CDR3 bases are TGTGCCAGCAGCTCCAAGTGGAATGAGCAGTTCTTC. Translating gives CASSSKWNEQFF. Full variable domain (remainder filled in from reference TRBV7-2 and TRBJ2-1): GAGVSQSPSNKVTEKGKDVELRCDPISGHTALYWYRQSLGQGLEFLIYFQGNSAPDKSGLPSDRFSAERTGGSVSTLTIQRTQQEDSAVYLCASSSKWNEQFFGPGTRLTVL.